Following are 7 T cell receptor beta chains from one sample sequenced in a study of identical twins. TCRdb re-analysed the 5' RACE reads in MiXCR, keeping a single row per CDR3 protein. The sample carries about 220,000 distinct CDR3 sequences, 7.5% recorded once. Separately, the same data were catalogued under a study of yellow fever vaccine responses in identical twins.

Sequenced material: CD8+ T cells sorted from blood. The receptors originated from a woman in her late teens or twenties in good health.

This clonotype has ten or more counts. This rearrangement joins TRBV4-1 to TRBJ1-1, with TRBD1 as a possible D gene (5 bases). Germline V gene sequence: CDR1 MGHRA, CDR2 YSYEKL. Trimming pared 6 bases from V and 4 bases from J, leaving 15 bases between. The CDR3 extends over 14 amino acids. CDR3: CASSPPGGGTEAFF. The CDR3 DNA sequence: TGCGCCAGCAGTCCACCGGGGGGGGGCACTGAAGCTTTCTTT.

In its sample, this clonotype was seen a few times. This chain connects TRBV24-1 to TRBJ2-2; 7 bases align to TRBD1. The CDR3 runs 16 residues. V trimming: 7 bases; J trimming: 4 bases; junction bases outside the gene matches: 11. Germline V gene lookup returns CDR1 KGHDR and CDR2 SFDVKD. The DNA of the CDR3 is TGTGCCACCAGCCCCCCGGGACAGTCGCTCACCGGGGAGCTGTTTTTT. It yields the protein CATSPPGQSLTGELFF.

This clonotype was detected only a few times. The chain has TRBV4-1 and TRBJ2-1, with D unclear. There are 13 residues in the CDR3. Germline V gene lookup returns CDR1 MGHRA and CDR2 YSYEKL. The germline V and J ends were trimmed by 1 base and 8 bases, with 9 bases remaining between them. The CDR3 here is CASSQGSLDEQFF. The CDR3 nucleotides read TGCGCCAGCAGCCAAGGGAGTCTCGATGAGCAGTTCTTC.

This clonotype was found a few times. The rearrangement joins TRBV3-1 to TRBJ2-2; no definite D call. The germline CDR1 and CDR2 sequences are LGHDT and YNNKEL (reference sequence). Trimming cost V 4 bases and J 4 bases, with 22 bases left between them. This CDR3 is 18 amino acids long. The CDR3 DNA reads as TGTGCCAGCAGCCCCTCTACCGCTCCGGTACTTACCACCGGGGAGCTGTTTTTT. Translating it yields CASSPSTAPVLTTGELFF.

J is TRBJ2-3 and V is TRBV7-6; 11 bases are a match to TRBD2. Germline V gene data show CDR1 as SGHVS and CDR2 as FNYEAQ. With 6 bases clipped from V and 0 bases from J, the junction kept 5 bases outside the gene matches. CDR3 length equals 16 residues. CDR3 amino acids: CASSTLAGASTDTQYF. The CDR3 DNA sequence: TGTGCCAGCAGTACACTAGCGGGGGCTAGCACAGATACGCAGTATTTT.

This clonotype was counted between two and nine times. V is TRBV9 and J is TRBJ2-1; D not certain. V was trimmed by 5 bases and J by 2 bases, leaving 14 bases between them. The CDR3 is made up of 15 amino acids. Looked up from germline, CDR1 is SGDLS and CDR2 is YYNGEE. The CDR3 DNA reads TGTGCCAGCAGTGAGCTTGGGGTCGCCTACAATGAGCAGTTCTTC. This gives the protein CASSELGVAYNEQFF.

This clonotype was counted at least ten times. The chain has TRBV10-2 and TRBJ2-1, with 11 bases fitting TRBD2. Germline V gene data show CDR1 as WSHSY and CDR2 as SAAADI. CDR3 size: 18 residues. V was pared by 0 bases and J by 4 bases, with 8 bases of the junction left unmatched. The CDR3 region is CASSESSGRGTVYNEQFF. The CDR3 coding sequence is TGCGCCAGCAGTGAGTCTAGCGGGAGGGGTACAGTTTACAATGAGCAGTTCTTC.